This entry concerns a single T cell receptor (beta chain). Antigen specificity is unknown. V was clipped by 10 bases and J by 3 bases; unmatched bases: 11. This CDR3 contains 15 residues. Germline lookup yields CDR1 LNHDA and CDR2 SQIVND (reference sequence). The data stem from a study of cytomegalovirus exposure and HLA in healthy donors. Overall study context: HLA-typed donors were the source of tens of millions of unique TCRs held in an early data release. Study-wide results and limits: For presence/absence analyses, sequencing depth was assumed to be roughly uniform across donors. In vitro experiments confirmed that a few CMV-associated chains were specific for CMV antigens. It was around 160 TCR beta chains that were listed as cytomegalovirus-associated.

The PCR contained 60 Vbeta and 13 Jbeta primers. Profiled with immunoSEQ multiplex PCR; TCRdb holds only in-frame clones, not every one. In the table there are under 150,000 clones, about four fifths of which are singletons. This TCR derives from a male donor in good health and CMV-seronegative. This chain links TRBV19 with TRBJ2-2, with 7 bases matching TRBD2. Sequences were obtained from PBMCs. The DNA of the CDR3 is TGTGCCACGCGAGTGGGCGGGAGTGACACCGGGGAGCTGTTTTTT. Translated: CATRVGGSDTGELFF.